The entry below gives a single TCR beta chain sequence along with its context. This sample stems from a study of OX40 agonist ivuxolimab in advanced cancers. Study context: Treatment of patients was with ivuxolimab, an agonistic anti-OX40 (CD134) antibody. The dose-escalation cohort had hepatocellular carcinoma, melanoma, renal cell or head and neck cancer.

The protocol was immunoSEQ multiplex PCR, while the TCRdb copy is restricted to in-frame clones and leaves out a portion. The sample consists of over 65,000 clones, 86% of them appearing once. Between the trimmed V and J ends, which lost 0 bases and 7 bases, there was a span of 13 bases. Germline CDR1 reads SGHNT; CDR2 reads YYREEE (reference sequence). There are 14 residues in the CDR3. This TCR was recovered from an adult with an advanced solid tumor such as melanoma, head and neck, liver or kidney cancer. The specimen comprised CD4+ or CD8+ T cells sorted from blood, sampled in a trial of the OX40 agonist ivuxolimab. V gene TRBV5-4 combines with J gene TRBJ2-5; no clear D gene. The CDR3 region has the DNA TGTGCCAGCAGCTTGGTTACAGTTCCAGGGACCCAGTACTTC. The encoded protein is CASSLVTVPGTQYF.